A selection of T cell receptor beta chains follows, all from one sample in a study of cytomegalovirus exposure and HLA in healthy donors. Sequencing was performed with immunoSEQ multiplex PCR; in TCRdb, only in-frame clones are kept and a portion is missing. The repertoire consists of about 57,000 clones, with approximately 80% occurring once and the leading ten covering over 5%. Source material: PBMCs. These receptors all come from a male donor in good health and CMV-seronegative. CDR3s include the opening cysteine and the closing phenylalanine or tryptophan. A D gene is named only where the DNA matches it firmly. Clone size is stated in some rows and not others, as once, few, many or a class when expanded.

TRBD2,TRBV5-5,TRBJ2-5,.,CAGSRGGQETQYF,TGTGCCGGTTCGCGGGGGGGCCAAGAGACCCAGTACTTC
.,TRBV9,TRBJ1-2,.,CASSVAYRPPYGYTF,TGTGCCAGCAGCGTAGCTTACAGGCCCCCCTATGGCTACACCTTC
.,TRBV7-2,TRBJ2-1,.,CASSLVFQGSYNEQFF,TGTGCCAGCAGCTTAGTATTCCAGGGTAGCTACAATGAGCAGTTCTTC
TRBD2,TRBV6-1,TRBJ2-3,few,CASSEALPGLAGSANTQYF,TGTGCCAGCAGTGAAGCGCTTCCCGGGCTAGCGGGAAGCGCGAATACGCAGTATTTT
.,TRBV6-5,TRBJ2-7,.,CASSNTGTYEQYF,TGTGCCAGCAGTAACACAGGGACCTACGAGCAGTACTTC
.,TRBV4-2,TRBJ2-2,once,CASSQGNGGTANTGELFF,TGTGCCAGCAGCCAAGGGAATGGCGGGACAGCGAACACCGGGGAGCTGTTTTTT
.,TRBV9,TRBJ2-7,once,CASSVVPSSVYEQYF,TGTGCCAGCAGCGTAGTCCCGTCTAGCGTGTACGAGCAGTACTTC
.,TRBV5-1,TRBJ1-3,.,CASSPQGILSGNTIYF,TGCGCCAGCAGCCCGCAGGGGATCCTCTCTGGAAACACCATATATTTT
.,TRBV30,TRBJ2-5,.,CAGGDSNIFETQYF,TGTGCCGGAGGGGACAGCAATATATTCGAGACCCAGTACTTC
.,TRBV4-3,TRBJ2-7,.,CASSQSGVHSYEQYF,TGCGCCAGCAGCCAATCGGGGGTCCACTCCTACGAGCAGTACTTC
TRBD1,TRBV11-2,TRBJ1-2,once,CASSLDRDRVYGYTF,TGTGCCAGCAGCTTAGACCGGGACAGAGTATATGGCTACACCTTC
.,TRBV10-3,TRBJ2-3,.,CAISENGGTQYF,TGTGCCATCAGTGAGAACGGGGGAACGCAGTATTTT
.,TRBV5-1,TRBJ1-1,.,CASSLGPTNTEAFF,TGCGCCAGCAGCTTGGGCCCTACTAACACTGAAGCTTTCTTT
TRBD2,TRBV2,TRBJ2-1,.,CASSERAGLAGGDNEQFF,TGTGCCAGCAGTGAACGGGCGGGACTAGCGGGGGGGGACAATGAGCAGTTCTTC
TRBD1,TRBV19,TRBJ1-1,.,CASSTYRGATEAFF,TGTGCCAGTAGTACCTACAGGGGGGCCACTGAAGCTTTCTTT
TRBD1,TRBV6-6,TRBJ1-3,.,CASSYPQGAMDTIYF,TGTGCCAGCAGTTACCCACAGGGGGCGATGGACACCATATATTTT
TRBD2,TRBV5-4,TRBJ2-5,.,CASSTSGGPQETQYF,TGTGCCAGCAGCACTAGCGGGGGGCCCCAAGAGACCCAGTACTTC
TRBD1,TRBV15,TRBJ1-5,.,CATSRGTGVQPQHF,TGTGCCACCAGCAGAGGGACAGGGGTTCAGCCCCAGCATTTT
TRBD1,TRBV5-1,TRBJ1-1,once,CASSLAGTGNTEAFF,TGCGCCAGCAGCTTGGCCGGGACAGGGAACACTGAAGCTTTCTTT
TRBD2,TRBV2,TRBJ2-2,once,CASRSGGAVLTGELFF,TGTGCCAGCAGAAGCGGGGGGGCCGTATTGACCGGGGAGCTGTTTTTT
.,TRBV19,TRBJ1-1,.,CASSIRSMNTEAFF,TGTGCCAGTAGTATAAGGAGCATGAACACTGAAGCTTTCTTT
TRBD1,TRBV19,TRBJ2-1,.,CASGQGVRNEQFF,TGTGCCAGTGGACAGGGCGTTAGAAATGAGCAGTTCTTC
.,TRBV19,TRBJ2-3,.,CASSLIAGTDTQYF,TGTGCCAGTAGTCTAATAGCCGGCACAGATACGCAGTATTTT
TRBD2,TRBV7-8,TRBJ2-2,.,CASLSGLAGVNTGELVF,TGTGCCAGCCTTTCGGGACTAGCGGGGGTTAACACCGGGGAGCTGGTTTTT
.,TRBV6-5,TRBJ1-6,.,CASSYGGSYNSPLHF,TGTGCCAGCAGTTACGGCGGCTCCTATAATTCACCCCTCCACTTT
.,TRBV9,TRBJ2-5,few,CASSVNEGETQYF,TGTGCCAGCAGCGTAAATGAGGGAGAGACCCAGTACTTC
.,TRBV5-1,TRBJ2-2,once,CASSVRGTETGELFF,TGCGCCAGCAGCGTGCGCGGGACAGAGACCGGGGAGCTGTTTTTT
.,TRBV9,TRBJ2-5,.,CASSVSLQETQYF,TGTGCCAGCAGCGTCTCTCTTCAAGAGACCCAGTACTTC
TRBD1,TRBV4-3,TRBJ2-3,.,CASSLMLPGQGSTDTQYF,TGCGCCAGCAGCCTTATGCTCCCGGGACAGGGGAGCACAGATACGCAGTATTTT